This T cell receptor beta chain originates from a study of T cells in Graves' hyperthyroidism and ophthalmopathy. RNA transcripts gave rise to amplified TCR beta CDR3 regions. When the TCR CDR3 underwent first-round RT-PCR, the HTBI primer set was used. TCRdb redid the calling of the multiplex PCR reads with MiXCR, one entry per CDR3 protein. This sample has around 600,000 distinct CDR3 sequences, with approximately 15% found just once. This clonotype was recorded a few times. Germline V gives CDR1 MNHEY, CDR2 SVGEGT. CDR3 size: 15 residues. V was shortened by 5 bases and J by 2 bases, with 14 bases between the two germline ends.

Sequenced material: blood. The chain couples TRBV6-2 or TRBV6-3 to TRBJ2-3; tentatively, D is TRBD2 (5 bases). This receptor was identified in a woman in her forties with Graves' ophthalmopathy. The CDR3 is CASSKSSSNTDTQYF. The CDR3 coding sequence is TGTGCCAGCAGTAAAAGTTCTAGCAACACAGATACGCAGTATTTT.